The 32 T cell receptor beta chains reported below all come from one sample, sequenced in a study of a mutant IDH1 vaccine in newly diagnosed glioma. Sequenced by immunoSEQ multiplex PCR; TCRdb stores in-frame clones only, minus some. This sample has 50,000 to 85,000 clones, with over 70% found just once. No antigens are known for them. Time point noted: week 23, last vaccination. Each dose of the vaccine consisted of 300 ug of mutant IDH1 20-mer peptide, with topical imiquimod. This specimen consisted of PBMCs, obtained from a glioma patient whose treatment included an IDH1 peptide vaccine. The receptors were gathered from a man between 18 and 29 years old with glioma.

The rearrangement links TRBV6-1 to TRBJ1-6; TRBD1 is a possible D gene (5 bases). The V end was cut by 9 bases, the J end by 2 bases, with 11 bases between. The germline CDR1 and CDR2 sequences are MNHNS and SASEGT. This CDR3 is 14 amino acids long. The CDR3 here is CASMVDTYNSPLHF. CDR3 DNA: TGTGCCAGTATGGTGGACACCTATAATTCACCCCTCCACTTT.

This chain joins TRBV5-6 and TRBJ1-5; D possibly corresponds to TRBD1 (6 bases). The V gene lost 4 bases and the J gene lost 3 bases, with 26 bases spanning the gap. Germline V lookup: CDR1 SGHDT, CDR2 YYEEEE. The CDR3 is made up of 19 amino acids. CDR3 bases: TGTGCCAGCAGCACTAGTCGCAGGGGAGGCCCCCGGACCAATCAGCCCCAGCATTTT. Protein: CASSTSRRGGPRTNQPQHF.

On this clone: At one of its ends the junction is not consistent with the germline gene, which may arise from a read error. This chain connects TRBV7-9 to TRBJ2-7; the D gene could be TRBD1 or TRBD2 (5 bases each). The germline V gene encodes CDR1 SEHNR and CDR2 FQNEAQ (reference sequence). This CDR3 contains 11 residues. CDR3 protein: CASSESGTARF. The CDR3 coding sequence is TGTGCCAGCAGCGAGTCCGGGACCGCTAGATTC. The full variable domain, in which reference TRBV7-9 and TRBJ2-7 provide the parts outside the CDR3, is DTGVSQNPRHKITKRGQNVTFRCDPISEHNRLYWYRQTLGQGPEFLTYFQNEAQLEKSRLLSDRFSAERPKGSFSTLEIQRTEQGDSAMYLCASSESGTARFGPGTRLTVT.

The chain uses TRBV4-1 and TRBJ1-2; D is possibly TRBD1 (5 bases). The V gene lost 0 bases and the J gene lost 7 bases, with 12 bases spanning the gap. This CDR3 spans 14 amino acids. Germline loops: CDR1 MGHRA, CDR2 YSYEKL. CDR3 nucleotide sequence: TGCGCCAGCAGCCAAGATACAGGTTTTCTTGGCTACACCTTC. Translated: CASSQDTGFLGYTF.

The rearrangement joins TRBV7-8 to TRBJ1-6; TRBD1 matches 7 bases. The ends lost 6 bases at V and 0 bases at J; junction bases unmatched: 5. In germline, CDR1 is SGHVS, CDR2 FQNEAQ. This CDR3 spans 16 amino acids. The CDR3 sequence: CASRETGVSYNSPLHF. CDR3 bases: TGTGCCAGCAGGGAAACAGGGGTCTCCTATAATTCACCCCTCCACTTT.

The gene calls are TRBV5-1 and TRBJ2-7; 9 bases are shared with TRBD1. The CDR3 extends over 15 amino acids. J gave up 0 bases and V 4 bases, and 5 bases lay outside the gene matches. Germline CDR1 is SGHRS and CDR2 is YFSETQ. CDR3 amino acids: CASSVGTGYSYEQYF. CDR3 nucleotides: TGCGCCAGCAGCGTTGGGACAGGGTACTCCTACGAGCAGTACTTC.

The chain uses TRBV5-1 and TRBJ2-7; tentatively, D is TRBD1 or TRBD2 (5 bases each). Trimming removed 5 bases at V and 4 bases at J, with 13 bases between. Germline-derived CDR1 and CDR2 are SGHRS and YFSETQ. This CDR3 region has 13 residues. This CDR3 is CASRYTREYEQYF. CDR3 nucleotides: TGCGCCAGCAGGTATACCAGGGAGTACGAGCAGTACTTC.

The rearrangement links TRBV6-7 to TRBJ2-3; 9 bases are a match to TRBD2. TRBV6-7 is an ORF, with its function uncertain. The trim removed 4 bases at V and 3 bases at J, leaving 23 bases unmatched. The CDR3 has 21 residues. The CDR3, as DNA: TGTGCCAGCAGTTCAACCCTCGGCGGGGGGGGCCAAATCTCAGGGACAGATACGCAGTATTTT. This sequence encodes CASSSTLGGGGQISGTDTQYF.

The gene calls are TRBV6-5 and TRBJ2-7; 7 bases line up with TRBD1. The germline V gene encodes CDR1 MNHEY and CDR2 SVGAGI. This CDR3 contains 14 residues. J was trimmed by 3 bases and V by 0 bases; bases with no gene match: 2. The CDR3 nucleotides are TGTGCCAGCAGTTACTCGGGGGACAGCTACGAGCAGTACTTC. The encoded protein is CASSYSGDSYEQYF.

This clone was observed a handful of times. The rearrangement links TRBV5-4 to TRBJ2-2; a weak D match, TRBD2 (6 bases). The CDR3 consists of 15 residues. Germline V gene data show CDR1 as SGHNT and CDR2 as YYREEE (reference sequence). V was trimmed by 4 bases and J by 1 base, leaving 11 bases between them. The CDR3 region is CASSPMGLNTGELFF. Here the CDR3 DNA reads TGTGCCAGCAGCCCGATGGGACTGAACACCGGGGAGCTGTTTTTT.

The rearrangement links TRBV4-1 to TRBJ2-1; D is uncertain. The CDR3 consists of 15 residues. Trimming left V 1 base short and J 2 bases short, with 9 bases between. Germline CDR1 is MGHRA and CDR2 is YSYEKL. CDR3 sequence: CASSQAPGAYNEQFF. CDR3 coding DNA: TGCGCCAGCAGCCAAGCCCCAGGCGCCTACAATGAGCAGTTCTTC.

The V call is TRBV28, the J call TRBJ2-1; 14 nucleotides match TRBD2. V gave up 5 bases and J gave up 12 bases; unmatched junction bases: 9. This CDR3 has 15 residues. Germline CDR1 reads MDHEN; CDR2 reads SYDVKM. This chain's CDR3 is CASSPRTSGRFGQFF. The CDR3 coding sequence is TGTGCCAGCAGTCCCAGGACTAGCGGGAGGTTTGGGCAGTTCTTC.

This clone has just one count. CDR3 sequence (DNA): TGTGCCAGCAGCGGGGGGAGCACAGATACGCAGTATTTT. As protein: CASSGGSTDTQYF. This chain uses TRBV7-6 with TRBJ2-3; TRBD2 is a possible D gene (6 bases). The germline V gene has CDR1 SGHVS and CDR2 FNYEAQ. The CDR3 is 13 amino acids. V lost 5 bases and J 0 bases, leaving 6 bases between the germline ends.

The chain carries TRBV7-2 and TRBJ1-6, with no clear D. Looked up from germline, CDR1 is SGHTA and CDR2 is FQGNSA. The length of the CDR3 is 19 residues. With 3 bases removed from V and 0 bases from J, the gap between germline ends came to 18 bases. CDR3: CASSFIYIPGSSYNSPLHF. The CDR3 nucleotides are TGTGCCAGCAGCTTTATATATATCCCCGGCAGCTCCTATAATTCACCCCTCCACTTT.

The rearrangement uses TRBV7-6 and TRBJ1-1; D call uncertain. This CDR3 comprises 13 residues. V was clipped by 3 bases and J by 11 bases, with 16 bases between them. CDR1 is SGHVS and CDR2 is FNYEAQ in the germline V gene. The CDR3 loop reads CASSLGGVTEAFF. CDR3 nucleotide sequence: TGTGCCAGCAGCTTGGGCGGGGTTACAGAGGCTTTCTTT.

The chain uses TRBV5-6 and TRBJ1-2; D call uncertain. Germline V lookup: CDR1 SGHDT, CDR2 YYEEEE. The V end was cut by 2 bases, the J end by 1 base, with 3 bases between. This CDR3 spans 12 amino acids. The CDR3 nucleotides are TGTGCCAGCAGCTTAAGTAACTATGGCTACACCTTC. Encoded protein: CASSLSNYGYTF. The variable domain in full, completed from reference TRBV5-6 and TRBJ1-2, reads DAGVTQSPTHLIKTRGQQVTLRCSPKSGHDTVSWYQQALGQGPQFIFQYYEEEERQRGNFPDRFSGHQFPNYSSELNVNALLLGDSALYLCASSLSNYGYTFGSGTRLTVV.

The V and J genes are TRBV27 and TRBJ2-7; D unresolved. Germline lookup yields CDR1 MNHEY and CDR2 SMNVEV (reference sequence). The CDR3 consists of 15 residues. Trimming took off 6 bases at V and 3 bases at J, with 18 bases between the two ends. The CDR3 loop is CASSSLSTANYEQYF. In DNA form, the CDR3 reads TGTGCCAGCAGCAGTTTATCTACAGCTAACTACGAGCAGTACTTC.

V and J are TRBV6-5 and TRBJ1-1; 7 bases are shared with TRBD1. Trimming took 6 bases from V and 0 from J; bases not matched to a gene: 4. The CDR3 has 14 amino acids. Germline CDR1 is MNHEY and CDR2 is SVGAGI. CDR3 nucleotides: TGTGCCAGCAGGTGGGGGACAGTGAACACTGAAGCTTTCTTT. This encodes CASRWGTVNTEAFF.

V and J are TRBV18 and TRBJ2-7; TRBD1 is a possible D gene (5 bases). V lost 1 base to trimming and J lost 4 bases, with 17 bases between them. The CDR3 spans 16 residues. CDR1 and CDR2 (germline): KGHSH, LQKENI. The CDR3 nucleotides are TGTGCCAGCTCACCACAAGGGGCAGGGATTGCTTACGAGCAGTACTTC. Protein product: CASSPQGAGIAYEQYF.

The chain is built from TRBV18 and TRBJ1-5; the D is unclear. The germline CDR1 and CDR2 sequences are KGHSH and LQKENI. The CDR3 extends over 16 amino acids. Trimming cost V 2 bases and J 2 bases, with 13 bases left between them. CDR3 residues: CASSPNSLGGNQPQHF. CDR3 sequence (DNA): TGTGCCAGCTCACCAAACAGCCTCGGGGGCAATCAGCCCCAGCATTTT.

The chain uses TRBV4-3 and TRBJ1-1; D might be TRBD1 (5 bases). The CDR3 has 14 amino acids. CDR1 and CDR2 (germline): LGHNA, YSLEER. V dropped 3 bases and J dropped 4 bases, with 12 bases sitting between them. This CDR3 reads CASSHHRRSTEAFF. Here the CDR3 DNA reads TGCGCCAGCAGCCACCACAGGAGGAGCACTGAAGCTTTCTTT.

This clone showed up just once. The chain has TRBV6-6 and TRBJ1-2; 7 bases are shared with TRBD1. Per germline, CDR1 MNHNY and CDR2 SVGAGI (reference sequence). This CDR3 spans 16 amino acids. V dropped 5 bases and J dropped 0; count of bases not matched to a gene: 9. Written as DNA, the CDR3 is TGTGCCAGCAGTATGACAGGGCCAGAACCTAACTATGGCTACACCTTC. Its translation is CASSMTGPEPNYGYTF.

V gene TRBV6-6 combines with J gene TRBJ2-7; no firm D call. Germline V lookup: CDR1 MNHNY, CDR2 SVGAGI (reference sequence). The CDR3 is 11 residues long. Trimming left V 3 bases short and J 4 bases short, with 4 bases between. The CDR3 DNA reads TGTGCCAGCAGTTATTATTACGAGCAGTACTTC. This sequence encodes CASSYYYEQYF.

This clone has a single count. This sequence joins TRBV7-9 and TRBJ1-1; 11 nucleotides line up with TRBD1. V lost 4 bases to trimming and J lost 4 bases; unmatched junction nucleotides: 2. The V gene's germline CDR1 is SEHNR and CDR2 FQNEAQ (reference sequence). The CDR3 sequence is 14 residues long. The DNA for the CDR3 is TGTGCCAGCAGCTGGGGGACAGGGGGCACTGAAGCTTTCTTT. Protein product: CASSWGTGGTEAFF.

The V call is TRBV5-1, the J call TRBJ1-4, with 7 nucleotides matching TRBD1. Losses at the gene ends were 3 bases for V and 7 bases for J; bases not matched to a gene: 6. The CDR3 spans 14 residues. From germline, CDR1 is SGHRS and CDR2 YFSETQ. CDR3 sequence reads: CASSSGTVGEKLFF. The CDR3 region has the DNA TGCGCCAGCAGCTCCGGGACAGTAGGTGAAAAACTGTTTTTT.

This clone was counted a few times. The chain carries TRBV5-1 and TRBJ2-7, with D possibly being TRBD2 (5 bases). Trimming pared 3 bases from V and 3 bases from J, leaving 13 bases between. The germline gives CDR1 SGHRS, CDR2 YFSETQ. The CDR3 runs 14 residues. The CDR3 protein is CASSWGVGSYEQYF. The DNA for the CDR3 is TGCGCCAGCAGCTGGGGAGTTGGCAGCTACGAGCAGTACTTC.

This sequence joins TRBV27 and TRBJ2-7; 12 bases align to TRBD1. The CDR3 is 15 amino acids. V was pared by 2 bases and J by 4 bases, with 3 bases of the junction left unmatched. Germline CDR1 is MNHEY and CDR2 is SMNVEV (reference sequence). CDR3 DNA sequence: TGTGCCAGCAGTTTAGGGACAGGGGGCACGTACGAGCAGTACTTC. Protein product: CASSLGTGGTYEQYF.

This chain joins TRBV5-1 and TRBJ2-3, with a weak D call TRBD1 (6 bases). The CDR3 extends over 15 amino acids. Looked up from germline, CDR1 is SGHRS and CDR2 is YFSETQ. Trimming left V 2 bases short and J 4 bases short, with 14 bases between. The CDR3 DNA sequence: TGCGCCAGCAGCTTTGGTGGGGGCGCATCAGATACGCAGTATTTT. It yields the protein CASSFGGGASDTQYF.

This chain joins TRBV7-9 and TRBJ1-5; tentative D call: TRBD1 (6 bases). CDR1 is SEHNR and CDR2 is FQNEAQ in the germline V gene (reference sequence). The CDR3 is 15 amino acids. Trimming shortened V by 1 base and J by 5 bases, and 12 bases separated the two germline ends. The CDR3 DNA follows: TGTGCCAGCAGCTTAGGGGGGCAGGGGTATCAGCCCCAGCATTTT. This codes for CASSLGGQGYQPQHF.

The chain has TRBV6-1 and TRBJ2-5; the D gene is possibly TRBD1 (6 bases). V gave up 5 bases and J gave up 5 bases, with 18 bases separating them. The germline CDR1 and CDR2 sequences are MNHNS and SASEGT. CDR3 size: 15 residues. The CDR3 DNA reads TGTGCCAGCAGTTGGGGGCTCAGGGCACGGGAGACCCAGTACTTC. This gives the protein CASSWGLRARETQYF.

The chain combines TRBV30 with TRBJ2-7, with D possibly being TRBD2 (5 bases). V lost 4 bases and J lost 3, with 16 bases in between. Looked up from germline, CDR1 is GTSNPN and CDR2 is SVGIG (reference sequence). This CDR3 is built from 14 residues. The CDR3 DNA follows: TGTGCCTGGAAGCTAGCCCCCTTTCACTACGAGCAGTACTTC. Residues: CAWKLAPFHYEQYF.

This clone was detected only once. V and J are TRBV7-2 and TRBJ1-4; D is ambiguous. The CDR3 runs 15 residues. Deletions cut 5 bases from V and 7 bases from J, with 17 bases between. Germline CDR1 is SGHTA and CDR2 is FQGNSA. In DNA, the CDR3 is TGTGCCAGCAGCCCGCGATCCGACCTAGGTGAAAAACTGTTTTTT. It codes for CASSPRSDLGEKLFF. The whole variable domain, filled in from reference TRBV7-2 and TRBJ1-4, reads GAGVSQSPSNKVTEKGKDVELRCDPISGHTALYWYRQSLGQGLEFLIYFQGNSAPDKSGLPSDRFSAERTGGSVSTLTIQRTQQEDSAVYLCASSPRSDLGEKLFFGSGTQLSVL.